This T cell receptor beta chain was recorded in a study of siplizumab effects on memory and regulatory T cells. The CDR3 covers 14 residues. Germline assignment: CDR1 SGHNT and CDR2 YENEEA. With 5 bases removed from V and 6 bases from J, the gap between germline ends came to 14 bases. This clone was seen many times. Its antigen is not identified. Assay: immunoSEQ multiplex PCR; the TCRdb copy retains only in-frame clones and omits some. This table holds some 100,000 clones, roughly 93% found once. Regarding the study as a whole: Fewer alloreactive sequences mapped to unstimulated CD4+ memory cells under siplizumab. Naive T cells looked more diverse than memory cells, and they looked like major contributors to the alloresponse.

The chain links TRBV11-3 to TRBJ2-1; D may be TRBD2 (5 bases). The source material was CD8+ T cells sorted from blood. The sequence was obtained from a human donor in good health. The CDR3 coding sequence is TGTGCCAGCAGCAAGGACTTAAACCCCAATGAGCAGTTCTTC. Protein: CASSKDLNPNEQFF. The full variable domain, with the rest looked up from reference TRBV11-3 and TRBJ2-1, is EAGVVQSPRYKIIEKKQPVAFWCNPISGHNTLYWYLQNLGQGPELLIRYENEEAVDDSQLPKDRFSAERLKGVDSTLKIQPAELGDSAVYLCASSKDLNPNEQFFGPGTRLTVL.